The sequence of this T cell receptor beta chain was determined in a study of blood T cells in healthy people across ages. Study-level findings and limits: A strong correlation was seen between TCR beta diversity and naive T cell percentage.

Combining a sample-barcoded 5' primer with a J-beta primer mix, a second PCR ran for about 6 to 12 cycles. MiXCR, applied by TCRdb to the 5' RACE reads, yields one record per CDR3 protein. The profile shows around 1,000,000 distinct CDR3 sequences, under 40% of them singletons. This CDR3 has 15 amino acids. CDR1 and CDR2 from the germline V gene are LGHNA and YSLEER. Note on this clonotype: The antigen is unknown.

Sequences were obtained from blood. The rearrangement uses TRBV4-3 and TRBJ2-1; no reliable D call. TRBJ2-7 matches the DNA end more closely, so the J call is doubtful. The TCR was taken from a man aged 18-30 years in good health. CDR3 in DNA: TGCGCCAGCAGCCACACGCTGGTCACCTACAATGAGCAGTACTTC. Its translation is CASSHTLVTYNEQYF.